This TCR beta chain was captured in a study of T-cell reconstitution after alpha-beta-depleted transplantation in children. Trimming at V came to 5 bases and at J to 3 bases, leaving 7 bases not matched to a gene. The CDR3 contains 16 residues. Germline V gene sequence: CDR1 SEHNR, CDR2 FQNEAQ (reference sequence). In its sample, this clonotype was seen many times. As it was prepared, the TCRbeta library received unique molecular identifiers. TCRdb itself ran the PCR reads through MiXCR, one entry per CDR3 protein. The sample contains about 120,000 distinct CDR3 sequences, around a tenth of which appear only once.

Sequenced material: PBMCs from the stem cell graft donor, taken from the stem cell graft. The chain employs TRBV7-9 and TRBJ2-2; 9 positions match TRBD1. The clonotype was recovered from a human donor who donated a stem cell graft to a child with acute lymphoblastic leukemia. The CDR3: CASSIGTGFYTGELFF. CDR3 DNA: TGTGCCAGCAGCATAGGGACAGGGTTTTACACCGGGGAGCTGTTTTTT.